The 3 T cell receptor beta chains presented below share a single source sample, sequenced in a study of T and B cells in COVID-19 patients. From blood, about 240-550 ng of genomic DNA served as TRB template. TRB rearrangements were amplified by multiplex PCR with BIOMED2 TRB-A/B primers. TCRdb re-called the multiplex PCR reads through MiXCR, storing one row per CDR3 protein. This sample yields 4,000 to 4,500 distinct CDR3 sequences, of which roughly a quarter are seen a single time; roughly two fifths belongs to the top ten. Source material: blood. These receptors were collected from a human donor with active COVID-19. The donor label of this sample is uncertain.

The chain employs TRBV5-1 and TRBJ2-7; 13 bases fit TRBD2. Trimming removed 4 bases from V and 0 bases from J; junction bases left unmatched: 10. Looked up from germline, CDR1 is SGHRS and CDR2 is YFSETQ. This CDR3 is built from 18 residues. The CDR3: CASSPRLAGGPSSYEQYF. For the CDR3, the DNA is TGCGCCAGCAGCCCGAGACTAGCGGGGGGCCCGAGCTCCTACGAGCAGTACTTC.

The chain employs TRBV11-1 and TRBJ1-1; TRBD1 matches 8 bases. Germline CDR1 and CDR2: SGHAT and FQDESV (reference sequence). This CDR3 is 18 amino acids long. V lost 1 base and J lost 8; bases outside the gene matches: 18. In DNA, the CDR3 is TGTGCCAGCAGCTTAGGGCGTTGGGCGGACAGGGCGATTCCGGAAGCTTTCTTT. Protein: CASSLGRWADRAIPEAFF.

This clonotype rates as medium-sized. The chain employs TRBV6-5 and TRBJ2-5; D gene unclear. The CDR3 is 13 amino acids. Trimming pared 5 bases from V and 5 bases from J, leaving 12 bases between. Per germline, CDR1 MNHEY and CDR2 SVGAGI. CDR3 DNA: TGTGCCAGCAGTCAGTCCGTCGGGGAGACCCAGTACTTC. Protein: CASSQSVGETQYF.